This paragraph covers one T cell receptor beta chain sequence. The RNA input was roughly 0.45 to 1 ug, and it was reverse transcribed with random hexamers. With immunoSEQ multiplex PCR, TCR beta CDR3 was amplified across 54 Vbeta and 13 Jbeta. MiXCR, applied by TCRdb to the immunoSEQ multiplex PCR reads, yields one record per CDR3 protein. Here the sample spans 85,000 to 90,000 distinct CDR3 sequences, 80% to 95% being singletons. Trimming removed 2 bases from V and 7 bases from J, with 9 bases in between. CDR1 is MNHEY, CDR2 SVGAGI, per germline. The CDR3 runs to 14 residues. The sample belongs to a study of CD8 T cells in Susac syndrome.

V and J are TRBV6-5 and TRBJ1-6; D unclear. The sequencing input was CD8+ T cells from PBMCs. This receptor was obtained from a human donor in good health. The DNA for the CDR3 is TGTGCCAGCAGTTACCCCCGGAAGAATTCACCCCTCCACTTT. Translated, it gives CASSYPRKNSPLHF.